This T cell receptor (beta chain) was recorded in a study of tumor-infiltrating lymphocytes in primary liver carcinoma. Overall study context: The neoplasms were of stage T1-T3 N0M0, with dimensions of roughly 4.2 to 11 cm across. Notes on the study in general: Lesser overlap characterized tumor-adjacent and tumor-blood pairs relative to tumor region pairs.

Bulk tissue was left unsorted, and RNA and DNA were co-extracted from 20-30 mg of it. cDNA specific to TCR beta was made from 450 to 650 ng of total RNA, with a constant-region primer employed for priming. Three nested multiplex PCR rounds of slightly modified ARM-PCR generated TCR beta libraries. The first two PCR rounds used TRBV1-TRBV30 primers with a Cbeta primer, 10 cycles each. A single record per CDR3 protein comes from TCRdb applying MiXCR to the multiplex PCR reads. This table holds about 44,000 distinct CDR3 sequences, around 75% found once. As concerns this clonotype: What it recognizes is unknown. Germline is not matched at one junction end, which may reflect a read error.

Germline-derived CDR1 and CDR2 are SGHAT and FQDESV (reference sequence). This CDR3 region has 17 residues. The sequence was obtained from a woman aged 25-40 years with primary liver carcinoma and hepatitis B virus infection. The sample was tumor-adjacent normal liver tissue. The V gene is TRBV11-1, the J gene TRBJ2-4, with TRBD2 matching over 13 bases. The CDR3, as DNA: TGTGCAAGCAGCTTTACCGGGACTAGCGGGACCAAAAACATTCAGTACTTC. Its protein product is CASSFTGTSGTKNIQYF.